This is a list of T cell receptor beta chains from one sample in a study of blood T cell repertoires in COVID-19. Produced via immunoSEQ multiplex PCR; TCRdb's table is partial and in-frame only. The sample yields hundreds of thousands of clones, less than 85% seen once. The sequenced sample was peripheral blood. Every receptor here comes from a woman older than 75 with acute or convalescent COVID-19. CDR3s include the opening cysteine and the closing phenylalanine or tryptophan. D genes are given only for firm matches. Clone size, where shown, is once, few, many, or a class for clones that have expanded.

j_call d_call v_call clone_size cdr3_nt cdr3_aa
TRBJ2-1 TRBD2 TRBV4-1 - TGCGCCAGCAGCCCCCAGGGTAGCGGGGGCCTCAATGAGCAGTTCTTC CASSPQGSGGLNEQFF
TRBJ2-6 - TRBV5-4 - TGTGCCAGCAGCTTGGCAGGGTCTGGGGCCAACGTCCTGACTTTC CASSLAGSGANVLTF
TRBJ1-1 - TRBV30 - TGTGCCTGGAGTGGGCCCGGGTTCGGCACTGAAGCTTTCTTT CAWSGPGFGTEAFF
TRBJ1-2 TRBD1 TRBV4-2 - TGTGCCAGCAGCCAAAGGACAGGAGACTCCTATGGCTACACCTTC CASSQRTGDSYGYTF
TRBJ1-5 - TRBV19 - TGTGCCAGTAGTATACCCAACCGGAATCAGCCCCAGCATTTT CASSIPNRNQPQHF
TRBJ1-2 TRBD1 TRBV7-2 - TGTGCCAGCAGCTTAGGAGTAGCGGAGACAGGGAGTAATGGCTACACCTTC CASSLGVAETGSNGYTF
TRBJ2-6 - TRBV30 - TGTGCCTGGAGTTTAACTTCGCTCAGGGCAAGTGGCGTCCTGACTTTC CAWSLTSLRASGVLTF
TRBJ1-4 - TRBV18 - TGTGCCAGCTCACCTCCAACTGGGCTCGCTAATGAAAAACTGTTTTTT CASSPPTGLANEKLFF
TRBJ2-6 - TRBV3-1/TRBV3-2 - TGTGCCAGCAGCCCACGGTTCTCTGGGGCCAACGTCCTGACTTTC CASSPRFSGANVLTF
TRBJ2-3 - TRBV5-1 - TGCGCCAGCAGCTTGGGTCGGGGAGATACGCAGTATTTT CASSLGRGDTQYF
TRBJ1-2 TRBD1 TRBV7-2 - TGTGCCAGCAGCCCTCATACAGGGGCGGACGGCTACACCTTC CASSPHTGADGYTF
TRBJ1-2 - TRBV10-3 - TGTGCCATCAGTGCAGGGTTCAGCTACACCTTC CAISAGFSYTF
TRBJ1-2 TRBD1 TRBV7-2 - TGTGCCAGCAGCTTAGAGGGACAGGCTTATGGCTACACCTTC CASSLEGQAYGYTF
TRBJ1-4 - TRBV7-9 - TGTGCCAGCAGCTTAGTTTTTCTAGGCGGGGATAGAGAAAAACTGTTTTTT CASSLVFLGGDREKLFF
TRBJ2-5 TRBD1 TRBV12-5 - TGTGCTAGTGGTCGGGGGACAGGCCAAGAGACCCAGTACTTC CASGRGTGQETQYF
TRBJ1-1 TRBD1 TRBV29-1 few TGCAGCGTTGAAGGCAGGGGCAGGGGGGACACTGAAGCTTTCTTT CSVEGRGRGDTEAFF
TRBJ2-7 - TRBV19 - TGTGCCAGTAGTAGCGTTCGGGGTACCGGGCAGTACTTC CASSSVRGTGQYF
TRBJ1-1 - TRBV10-3 - TGTGCCATCAGCGGGGGGGCAGGGAATCTGAACACTGAAGCTTTCTTT CAISGGAGNLNTEAFF
TRBJ1-5 - TRBV10-3 - TGTGCCATCTCTGACCAGGTTCGAGGCAATCAGCCCCAGCATTTT CAISDQVRGNQPQHF
TRBJ2-1 TRBD1 TRBV5-4 once TGTGCCAGCAGCTTCTACAGGGGGCAGGGTTACAATGAGCAGTTCTTC CASSFYRGQGYNEQFF
TRBJ2-1 TRBD1 TRBV19 - TGTGCCAGTAGTATAGATGGGACAGGCAATGAGCAGTTCTTC CASSIDGTGNEQFF
TRBJ1-4 - TRBV18 - TGTGCCAGCTCACCAGGGGGGGATGAAAAACTGTTTTTT CASSPGGDEKLFF
TRBJ1-1 TRBD1 TRBV2 - TGTGCCAGCATTTGGGACACAGGGGGTTTGGGTGAAGCTTTCTTT CASIWDTGGLGEAFF
TRBJ2-7 - TRBV12-3/TRBV12-4 - TGTGCCAGCAGCTATGGTCTCCCGGAGGAGCAGTACTTC CASSYGLPEEQYF
TRBJ1-4 - TRBV19 - TGTGCTTCGGGCCGCAGGGGCGCAGACGAAAAACTGTTTTTT CASGRRGADEKLFF
TRBJ2-5 - TRBV6-5 - TGTGCCAGCAGTTTTTACGGAGAGACCCAGTACTTC CASSFYGETQYF
TRBJ2-1 - TRBV11-3 - TGTGCCAGCAGCTCCACTAGTGTCGGTGAGCAGTTCTTC CASSSTSVGEQFF
TRBJ1-5 TRBD1 TRBV28 - TGTGCCATTTTTCCCCTCGGGACAGGTCAGGATCAGCCCCAGCATTTT CAIFPLGTGQDQPQHF
TRBJ2-1 TRBD1 TRBV10-3 few TGTGCCATCAGCGATACAGGGGGTATCTCCTACAATGAGCAGTTCTTC CAISDTGGISYNEQFF
TRBJ1-1 TRBD1 TRBV19 - TGTGCCAGTAGTGAACAGGGGGCTTGGAACACTGAAGCTTTCTTT CASSEQGAWNTEAFF
TRBJ1-5 TRBD1 TRBV9 - TGTGCCAGCAGCCGGACAGGGGAAGGCAATCAGCCCCAGCATTTT CASSRTGEGNQPQHF
TRBJ1-5 - TRBV6-1 few TGTGCCAGCAGTGAAGTAATTGGCGGTCAGCCCCAGCATTTT CASSEVIGGQPQHF
TRBJ2-1 - TRBV7-9 many TGTGCCAGCAGCCCCTTTGGGCTACGCTACAATGAGCAGTTCTTC CASSPFGLRYNEQFF
TRBJ1-1 - TRBV28 - TGTGCCAGCAGTTTATTCGGTGCGGGCACTTTGAACACTGAAGCTTTCTTT CASSLFGAGTLNTEAFF
TRBJ1-2 - TRBV4-3 - TGCGCCAGCAGCCAACTCGGGGAGTATGGCTACACCTTC CASSQLGEYGYTF
TRBJ1-6 - TRBV20-1 - TGCAGTGCTAGTCCTGGGAGCACCTATAATTCACCCCTCCACTTT CSASPGSTYNSPLHF
TRBJ1-2 TRBD1 TRBV24-1 - TGTGCCACCTTCCAGGGGGGCGAAGGCTACACCTTC CATFQGGEGYTF
TRBJ1-5 - TRBV3-1/TRBV3-2 - TGTGCCAGCAGCCAACTTAATCAGCCCCAGCATTTT CASSQLNQPQHF
TRBJ2-3 - TRBV18 - TGTGCCAGCTCTCTCCGCGCCCCCACAGATACGCAGTATTTT CASSLRAPTDTQYF
TRBJ2-3 - TRBV27 - TGTGCCAGCAGTTTCTCTAGGGGATCGGTCACAGATACGCAGTATTTT CASSFSRGSVTDTQYF
TRBJ2-2 TRBD1 TRBV6-5 - TGTGCCAGCAGTTTAGACAGGGGGCCCGGGGAGCTGTTTTTT CASSLDRGPGELFF